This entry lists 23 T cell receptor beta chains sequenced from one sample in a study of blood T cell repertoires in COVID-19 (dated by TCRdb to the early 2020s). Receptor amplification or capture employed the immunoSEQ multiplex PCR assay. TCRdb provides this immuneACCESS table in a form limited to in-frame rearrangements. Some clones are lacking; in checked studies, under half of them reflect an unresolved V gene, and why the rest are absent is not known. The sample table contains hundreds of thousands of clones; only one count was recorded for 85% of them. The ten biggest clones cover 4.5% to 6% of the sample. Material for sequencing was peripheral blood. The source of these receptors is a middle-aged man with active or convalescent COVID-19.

The CDR3 reads CATSDTSGREKAGELFF. The CDR3 nucleotides are TGTGCCACCAGCGATACTAGCGGGAGGGAAAAGGCCGGGGAGCTGTTTTTT. V and J are TRBV24-1 and TRBJ2-2; 13 bases map to TRBD2. This CDR3 is 17 amino acids long. The V gene end was trimmed by 7 bases and the J gene end by 6 bases; junction bases not matched to a gene: 10. Germline CDR1 is KGHDR and CDR2 is SFDVKD.

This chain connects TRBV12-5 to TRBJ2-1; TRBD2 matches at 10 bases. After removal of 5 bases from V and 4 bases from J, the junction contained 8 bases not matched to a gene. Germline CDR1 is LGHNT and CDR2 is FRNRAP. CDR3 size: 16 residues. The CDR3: CASGVKTSGPYNEQFF. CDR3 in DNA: TGTGCTAGTGGTGTAAAGACTAGCGGGCCATACAATGAGCAGTTCTTC. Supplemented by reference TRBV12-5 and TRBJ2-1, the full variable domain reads DARVTQTPRHKVTEMGQEVTMRCQPILGHNTVFWYRQTMMQGLELLAYFRNRAPLDDSGMPKDRFSAEMPDATLATLKIQPSEPRDSAVYFCASGVKTSGPYNEQFFGPGTRLTVL.

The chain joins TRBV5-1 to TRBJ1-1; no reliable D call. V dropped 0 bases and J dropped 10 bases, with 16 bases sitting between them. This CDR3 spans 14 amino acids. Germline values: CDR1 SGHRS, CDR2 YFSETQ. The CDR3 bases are TGCGCCAGCAGCTTGGCCCCCGAAGCCCCCCGAGCTTTCTTT. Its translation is CASSLAPEAPRAFF. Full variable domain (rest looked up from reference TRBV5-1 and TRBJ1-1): KAGVTQTPRYLIKTRGQQVTLSCSPISGHRSVSWYQQTPGQGLQFLFEYFSETQRNKGNFPGRFSGRQFSNSRSEMNVSTLELGDSALYLCASSLAPEAPRAFFGQGTRLTVV.

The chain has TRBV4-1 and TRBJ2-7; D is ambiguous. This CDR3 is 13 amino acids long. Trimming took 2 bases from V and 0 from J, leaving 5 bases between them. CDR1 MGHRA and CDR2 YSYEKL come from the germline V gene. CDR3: CASSQSSSYEQYF. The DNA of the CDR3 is TGCGCCAGCAGCCAATCGAGCTCCTACGAGCAGTACTTC.

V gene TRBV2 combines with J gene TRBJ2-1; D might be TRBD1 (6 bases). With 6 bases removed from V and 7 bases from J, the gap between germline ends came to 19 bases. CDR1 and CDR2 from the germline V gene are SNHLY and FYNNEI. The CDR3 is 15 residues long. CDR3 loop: CASRGYRGGVNEQFF. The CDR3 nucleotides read TGTGCCAGCAGGGGGTACAGAGGGGGTGTTAATGAGCAGTTCTTC.

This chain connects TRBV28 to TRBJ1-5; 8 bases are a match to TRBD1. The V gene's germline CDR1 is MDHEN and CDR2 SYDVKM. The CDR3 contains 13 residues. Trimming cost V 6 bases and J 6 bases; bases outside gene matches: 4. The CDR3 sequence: CASRTGDGQPQHF. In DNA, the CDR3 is TGTGCCAGCAGGACAGGGGACGGTCAGCCCCAGCATTTT. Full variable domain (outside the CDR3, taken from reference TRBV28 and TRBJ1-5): DVKVTQSSRYLVKRTGEKVFLECVQDMDHENMFWYRQDPGLGLRLIYFSYDVKMKEKGDIPEGYSVSREKKERFSLILESASTNQTSMYLCASRTGDGQPQHFGDGTRLSIL.

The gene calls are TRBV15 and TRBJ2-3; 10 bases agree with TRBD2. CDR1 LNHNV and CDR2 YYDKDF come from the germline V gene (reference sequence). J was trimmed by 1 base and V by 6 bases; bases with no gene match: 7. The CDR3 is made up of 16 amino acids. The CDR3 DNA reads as TGTGCCACCAGTACTCACGGGACTAGCGGCACAGATACGCAGTATTTT. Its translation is CATSTHGTSGTDTQYF.

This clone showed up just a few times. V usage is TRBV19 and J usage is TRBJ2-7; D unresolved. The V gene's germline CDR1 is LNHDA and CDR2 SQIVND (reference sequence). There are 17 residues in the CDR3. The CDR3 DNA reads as TGTGACCCGACCACCAGGCGTGTGTGGGTGAGCTCCTACGAGCAGTACTTC. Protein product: CDPTTRRVWVSSYEQYF.

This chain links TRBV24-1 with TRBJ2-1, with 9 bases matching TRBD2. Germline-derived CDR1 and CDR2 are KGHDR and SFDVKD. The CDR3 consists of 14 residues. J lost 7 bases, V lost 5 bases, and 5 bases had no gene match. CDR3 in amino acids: CATSGPGLANEQFF. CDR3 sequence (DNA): TGTGCCACCAGTGGGCCGGGACTAGCAAATGAGCAGTTCTTC.

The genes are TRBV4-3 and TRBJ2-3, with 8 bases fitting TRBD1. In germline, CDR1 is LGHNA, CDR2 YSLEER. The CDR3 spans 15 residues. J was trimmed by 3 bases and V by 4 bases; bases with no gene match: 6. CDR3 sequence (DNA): TGCGCCAGCAGCCTAGACAGGGGTGTGACAGATACGCAGTATTTT. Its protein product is CASSLDRGVTDTQYF.

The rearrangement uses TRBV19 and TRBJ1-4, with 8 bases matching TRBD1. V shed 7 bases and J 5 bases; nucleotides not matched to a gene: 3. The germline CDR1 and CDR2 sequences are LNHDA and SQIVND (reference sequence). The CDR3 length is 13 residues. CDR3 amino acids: CASTYRGNEKLFF. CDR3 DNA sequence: TGTGCCAGTACCTACAGGGGGAATGAAAAACTGTTTTTT.

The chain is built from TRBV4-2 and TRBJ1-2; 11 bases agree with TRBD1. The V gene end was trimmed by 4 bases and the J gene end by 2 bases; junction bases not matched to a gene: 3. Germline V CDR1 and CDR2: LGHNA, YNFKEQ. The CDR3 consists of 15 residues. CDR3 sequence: CASSPRTGGNYGYTF. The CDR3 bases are TGTGCCAGCAGCCCCCGGACAGGGGGCAACTATGGCTACACCTTC.

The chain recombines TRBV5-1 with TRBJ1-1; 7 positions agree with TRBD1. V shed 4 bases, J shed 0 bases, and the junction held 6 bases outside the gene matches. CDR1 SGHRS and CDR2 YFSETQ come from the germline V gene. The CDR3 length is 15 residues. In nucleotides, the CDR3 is TGCGCCAGCAGCCCGGGGGGGACAGTGAACACTGAAGCTTTCTTT. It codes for CASSPGGTVNTEAFF.

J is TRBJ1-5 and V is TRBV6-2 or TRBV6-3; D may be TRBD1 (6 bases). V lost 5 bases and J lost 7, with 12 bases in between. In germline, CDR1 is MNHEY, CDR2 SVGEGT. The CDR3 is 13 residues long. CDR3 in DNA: TGTGCCAGCAGTCCCACAGGGACCCAGCCCCAGCATTTT. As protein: CASSPTGTQPQHF.

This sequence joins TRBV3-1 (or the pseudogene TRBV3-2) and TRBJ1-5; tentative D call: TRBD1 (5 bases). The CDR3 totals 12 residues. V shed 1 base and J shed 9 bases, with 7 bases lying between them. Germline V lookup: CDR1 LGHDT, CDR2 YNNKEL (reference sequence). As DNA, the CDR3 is TGTGCCAGCAGCCAAGTCGGGGGGCCCCAGCATTTT. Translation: CASSQVGGPQHF.

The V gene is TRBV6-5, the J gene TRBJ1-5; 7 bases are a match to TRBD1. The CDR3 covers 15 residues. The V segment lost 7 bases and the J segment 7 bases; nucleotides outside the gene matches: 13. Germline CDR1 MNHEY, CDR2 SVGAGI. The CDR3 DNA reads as TGTGCCAGCACAATCGACAGGGAGGCATGGCAGCCCCAGCATTTT. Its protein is CASTIDREAWQPQHF.

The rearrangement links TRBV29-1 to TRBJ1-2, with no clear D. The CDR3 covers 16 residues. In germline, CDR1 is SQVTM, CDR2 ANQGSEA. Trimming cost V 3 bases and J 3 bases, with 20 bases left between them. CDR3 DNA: TGCAGCGTTGATATACCGGCGGGAATAAGTTACTATGGCTACACCTTC. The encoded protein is CSVDIPAGISYYGYTF.

DNA of the CDR3: TGTGCCAGCAGTTACAGGGATTTCGATGGCTACACCTTC. This encodes CASSYRDFDGYTF. The chain uses TRBV28 and TRBJ1-2; tentative D call: TRBD1 (6 bases). CDR1 is MDHEN, CDR2 SYDVKM, per germline. Trimming took 4 bases from V and 6 from J, leaving 12 bases between them. The CDR3 loop spans 13 amino acids.

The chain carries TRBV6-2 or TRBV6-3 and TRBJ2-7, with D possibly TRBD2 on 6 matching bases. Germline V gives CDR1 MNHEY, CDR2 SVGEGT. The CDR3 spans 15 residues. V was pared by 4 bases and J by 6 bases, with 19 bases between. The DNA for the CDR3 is TGTGCCAGCAGTTCACCCGGGACTCCACGGGCCGAGCAGTACTTC. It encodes CASSSPGTPRAEQYF.

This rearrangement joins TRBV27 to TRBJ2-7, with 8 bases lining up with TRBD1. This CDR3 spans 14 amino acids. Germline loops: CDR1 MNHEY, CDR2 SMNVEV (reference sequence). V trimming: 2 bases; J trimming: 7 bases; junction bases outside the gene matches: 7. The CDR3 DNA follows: TGTGCCAGCAGTTTAACGACAGGGGTGGGAGAGCAGTACTTC. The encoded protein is CASSLTTGVGEQYF.

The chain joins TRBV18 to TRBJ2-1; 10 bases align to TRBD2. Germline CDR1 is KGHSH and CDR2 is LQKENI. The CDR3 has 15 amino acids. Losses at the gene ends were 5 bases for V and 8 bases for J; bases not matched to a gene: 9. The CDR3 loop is CASSSLAGEMDEQFF. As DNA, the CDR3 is TGTGCCAGCTCATCCCTAGCGGGAGAAATGGATGAGCAGTTCTTC.

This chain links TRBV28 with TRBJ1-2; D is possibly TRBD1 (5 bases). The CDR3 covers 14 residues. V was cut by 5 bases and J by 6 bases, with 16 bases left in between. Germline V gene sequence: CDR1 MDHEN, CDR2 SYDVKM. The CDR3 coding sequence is TGTGCCAGCAGTCCCCTGGCAGGGAAGGATGGCTACACCTTC. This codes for CASSPLAGKDGYTF.

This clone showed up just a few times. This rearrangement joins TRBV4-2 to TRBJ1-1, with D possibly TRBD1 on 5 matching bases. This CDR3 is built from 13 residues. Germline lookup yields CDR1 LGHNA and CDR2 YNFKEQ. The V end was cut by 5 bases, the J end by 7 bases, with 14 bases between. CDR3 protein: CASSVGEDSEAFF. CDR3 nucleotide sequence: TGTGCCAGCAGCGTCGGAGAAGACAGTGAAGCTTTCTTT.